This TCR beta chain was observed in a study of OX40 agonist ivuxolimab in advanced cancers. Describing the broader study: Ivuxolimab was a fully human IgG2 agonistic monoclonal antibody targeting the costimulatory receptor OX40 (CD134). The paper reports the monotherapy dose-escalation portion (N = 52 patients) of the phase I ivuxolimab trial. The purpose of peripheral TCRbeta sequencing was to test whether ivuxolimab changed TCR sequence diversity and led to clonal T-cell expansion. Of the approximately 50 dose-escalation patients, hepatocellular carcinoma was present in roughly 19, melanoma in roughly 15, renal cell carcinoma in 9 and head and neck cancer in 9. In the dose-escalation cohort, about four fifths of patients were male, and the mean age was 60 years with a range of about 23 to 79. Intravenous ivuxolimab was administered to patients every 2 weeks at six dose levels: 0.01, 0.1, 0.3, 1.5, 3 and 10 mg/kg. Patients were allowed to have had prior anti-PD-1, anti-PD-L1 or anti-CTLA-4 therapy, and 30% to 40% of the dose-escalation patients had been treated with checkpoint inhibitors. Three dose-escalation patients achieved partial responses, one with hepatocellular carcinoma and two with cutaneous melanoma. Paper-wide results and their limitations: After ivuxolimab, expanded clones were on average more numerous among CD8+ T cells than among CD4+ T cells. In partial responders in the 0.1-3.0 mg/kg groups, normalized peripheral clonal expansion was found to be among the lowest, especially among CD8+ T cells. The antigen specificity of the clonally expanded peripheral T cells was not determined. Low levels of normalized T-cell clonal expansion were also seen in some patients who did not respond. At doses of 0.1 to 3.0 mg/kg, clonal expansion of both CD4+ and CD8+ T cells in blood was seen between baseline and week 6.

The CDR3 sequence holds 15 residues, the cysteine and phenylalanine included. The CDR3 DNA has 45 bases and is translated from base 1. V was cut back by 0 bases and J by 4 bases, leaving a gap of 11 bases between them. Via the germline V gene, CDR1 is SGHDN and CDR2 FVKESK. Details on this clone: Its antigen remains undetermined. The record has no base qualities; no much larger clone is one base away.

For sequencing of the TCRbeta CDR3 region, genomic DNA was extracted from the sorted cells. The immunoSEQ Assay was used to sequence the TCRbeta CDR3 regions. The table comes from immuneACCESS by way of TCRdb, which keeps in-frame sequences with V and J called. Part of the clones is missing from these tables; in studies checked, under half for an unresolved V gene and the rest for unknown reasons. In this sample the table shows around 80,000 clones, about four fifths of which occur a single time. The ten largest clones take up 4.5% to 6% of the sample. The trial excluded patients who had a history of autoimmune disease or were on systemic immunosuppression. Peripheral blood for TCR sequencing was collected from all dose cohorts at baseline, on cycle 4 day 1, and on cycle 7 day 1. Samples were obtained from an open-label, multicenter, first-in-human phase I dose-escalation trial of ivuxolimab. Adults with locally advanced or metastatic melanoma, renal cell, hepatocellular, or head and neck squamous cell carcinoma were enrolled in the trial. CD4+ and CD8+ T cells were sorted separately from peripheral blood before TCR sequencing.

The sequence was collected from an adult with an advanced solid tumor such as melanoma, head and neck, liver or kidney cancer. This chain joins TRBV14 to TRBJ2-3; possibly the D gene is TRBD2, per 6 matching bases. The specimen was CD4+ or CD8+ T cells sorted from blood, collected in a trial of the OX40 agonist ivuxolimab. The CDR3 protein sequence reads: CASSQDPEGSDTQYF. The nucleotide sequence is given as TGTGCCAGCAGCCAAGACCCGGAGGGATCAGATACGCAGTATTTT.